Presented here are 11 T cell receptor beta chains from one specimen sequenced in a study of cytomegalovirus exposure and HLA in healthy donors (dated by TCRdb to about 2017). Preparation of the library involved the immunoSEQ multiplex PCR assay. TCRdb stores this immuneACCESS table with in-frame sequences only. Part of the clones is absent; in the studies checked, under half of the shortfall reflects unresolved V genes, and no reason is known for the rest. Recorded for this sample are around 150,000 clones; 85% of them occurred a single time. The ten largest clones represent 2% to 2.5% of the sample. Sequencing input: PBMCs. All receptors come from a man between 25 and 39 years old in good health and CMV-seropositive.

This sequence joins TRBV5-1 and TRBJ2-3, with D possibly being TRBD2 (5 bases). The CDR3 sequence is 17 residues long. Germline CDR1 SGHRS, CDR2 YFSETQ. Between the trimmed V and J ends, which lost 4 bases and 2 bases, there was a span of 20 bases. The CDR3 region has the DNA TGCGCCAGCAGCCTCCGGACTCTCCATGCACCCACAGATACGCAGTATTTT. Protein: CASSLRTLHAPTDTQYF.

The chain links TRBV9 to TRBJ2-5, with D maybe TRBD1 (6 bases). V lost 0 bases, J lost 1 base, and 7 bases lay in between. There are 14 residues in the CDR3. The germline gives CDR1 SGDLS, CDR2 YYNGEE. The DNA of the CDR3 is TGTGCCAGCAGCGTAGGGGGGCTCCAAGAGACCCAGTACTTC. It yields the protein CASSVGGLQETQYF.

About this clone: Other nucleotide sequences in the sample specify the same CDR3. CDR3 sequence (DNA): TGTGCCAGCAGTTACCTCACAGGAGATCAGCCCCAGCATTTT. Its protein is CASSYLTGDQPQHF. J is TRBJ1-5 and V is TRBV6-5, with D perhaps TRBD1 (5 bases). This CDR3 is built from 14 residues. V lost 2 bases and J lost 5, with 10 bases in between. Germline CDR1 MNHEY, CDR2 SVGAGI.

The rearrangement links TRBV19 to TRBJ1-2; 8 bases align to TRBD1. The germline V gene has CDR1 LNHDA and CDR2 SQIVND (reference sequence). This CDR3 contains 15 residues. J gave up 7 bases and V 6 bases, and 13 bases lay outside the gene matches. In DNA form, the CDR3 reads TGTGCCAGTAGCGCCTCGGGCAGGGGGCTAAGTGGCTACACCTTC. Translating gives CASSASGRGLSGYTF.

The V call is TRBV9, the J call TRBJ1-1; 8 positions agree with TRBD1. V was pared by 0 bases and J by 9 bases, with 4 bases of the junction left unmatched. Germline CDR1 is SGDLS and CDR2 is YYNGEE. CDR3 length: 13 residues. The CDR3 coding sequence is TGTGCCAGCAGCGTAGGAGGACAGGGCCAAGCTTTCTTT. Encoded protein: CASSVGGQGQAFF.

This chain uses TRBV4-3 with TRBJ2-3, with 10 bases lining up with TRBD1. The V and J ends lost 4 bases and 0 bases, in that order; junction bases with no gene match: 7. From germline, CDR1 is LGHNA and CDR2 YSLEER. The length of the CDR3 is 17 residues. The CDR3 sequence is CASSRETGGGSTDTQYF. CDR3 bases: TGCGCCAGCAGCCGAGAGACAGGGGGCGGGAGCACAGATACGCAGTATTTT.

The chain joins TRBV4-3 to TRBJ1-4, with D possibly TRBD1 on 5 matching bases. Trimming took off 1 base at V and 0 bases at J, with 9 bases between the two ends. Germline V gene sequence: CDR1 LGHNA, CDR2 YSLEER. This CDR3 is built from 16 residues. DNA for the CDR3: TGCGCCAGCAGCCAAGGGGGGGGATCAACTAATGAAAAACTGTTTTTT. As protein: CASSQGGGSTNEKLFF.

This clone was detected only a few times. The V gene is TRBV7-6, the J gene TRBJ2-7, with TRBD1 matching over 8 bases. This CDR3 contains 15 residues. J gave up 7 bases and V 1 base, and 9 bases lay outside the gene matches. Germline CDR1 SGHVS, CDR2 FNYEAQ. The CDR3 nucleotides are TGTGCCAGCAGCTTAGTTGGTGGGACAGGCTCGGAGCAGTACTTC. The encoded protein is CASSLVGGTGSEQYF.

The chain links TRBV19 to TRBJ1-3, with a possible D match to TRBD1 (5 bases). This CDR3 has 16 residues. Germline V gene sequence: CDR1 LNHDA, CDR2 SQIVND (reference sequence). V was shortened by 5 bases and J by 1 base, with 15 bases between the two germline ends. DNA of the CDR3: TGTGCCAGTAGTCCCTCGTCGGAGGGGTCTGGAAACACCATATATTTT. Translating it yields CASSPSSEGSGNTIYF.

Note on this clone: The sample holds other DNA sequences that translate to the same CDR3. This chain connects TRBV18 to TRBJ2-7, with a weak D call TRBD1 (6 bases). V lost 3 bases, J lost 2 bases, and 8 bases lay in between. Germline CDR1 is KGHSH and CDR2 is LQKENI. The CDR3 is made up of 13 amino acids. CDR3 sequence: CASSPAGAYEQYF. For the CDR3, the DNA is TGTGCCAGCTCACCGGCAGGGGCCTACGAGCAGTACTTC. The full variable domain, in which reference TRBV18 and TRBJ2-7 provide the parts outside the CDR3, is NAGVMQNPRHLVRRRGQEARLRCSPMKGHSHVYWYRQLPEEGLKFMVYLQKENIIDESGMPKERFSAEFPKEGPSILRIQQVVRGDSAAYFCASSPAGAYEQYFGPGTRLTVT.

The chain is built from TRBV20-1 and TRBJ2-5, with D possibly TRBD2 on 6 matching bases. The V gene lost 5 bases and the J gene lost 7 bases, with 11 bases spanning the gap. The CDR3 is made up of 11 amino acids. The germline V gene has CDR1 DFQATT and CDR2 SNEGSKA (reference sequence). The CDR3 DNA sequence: TGCAGTGCTCCCCGGCGGGGGACCCAGTACTTC. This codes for CSAPRRGTQYF.